The clone carrying this TCR beta chain has a handful of counts. Trimming left V 6 bases short and J 0 bases short, with 11 bases between. The CDR3 has 14 residues. MiXCR was run by TCRdb on the 5' RACE reads, yielding one entry per CDR3 protein. The sample lists over 300,000 distinct CDR3 sequences, 20% to 25% occurring once. These data originate in a study of T-cell memory formation after mild COVID-19. The chain carries TRBV12-3 or TRBV12-4 and TRBJ1-1, with D uncertain. The receptor was derived from a man in his late teens or twenties who had mild COVID-19 (a few samples of this study predate the infection). Cell type and time point are not known. The sample consisted of PBMCs or a T cell subset sorted from them (not recorded which). This CDR3 is CASSLRLLNTEAFF. The CDR3 DNA follows: TGTGCCAGCAGCTTAAGACTCCTGAACACTGAAGCTTTCTTT.